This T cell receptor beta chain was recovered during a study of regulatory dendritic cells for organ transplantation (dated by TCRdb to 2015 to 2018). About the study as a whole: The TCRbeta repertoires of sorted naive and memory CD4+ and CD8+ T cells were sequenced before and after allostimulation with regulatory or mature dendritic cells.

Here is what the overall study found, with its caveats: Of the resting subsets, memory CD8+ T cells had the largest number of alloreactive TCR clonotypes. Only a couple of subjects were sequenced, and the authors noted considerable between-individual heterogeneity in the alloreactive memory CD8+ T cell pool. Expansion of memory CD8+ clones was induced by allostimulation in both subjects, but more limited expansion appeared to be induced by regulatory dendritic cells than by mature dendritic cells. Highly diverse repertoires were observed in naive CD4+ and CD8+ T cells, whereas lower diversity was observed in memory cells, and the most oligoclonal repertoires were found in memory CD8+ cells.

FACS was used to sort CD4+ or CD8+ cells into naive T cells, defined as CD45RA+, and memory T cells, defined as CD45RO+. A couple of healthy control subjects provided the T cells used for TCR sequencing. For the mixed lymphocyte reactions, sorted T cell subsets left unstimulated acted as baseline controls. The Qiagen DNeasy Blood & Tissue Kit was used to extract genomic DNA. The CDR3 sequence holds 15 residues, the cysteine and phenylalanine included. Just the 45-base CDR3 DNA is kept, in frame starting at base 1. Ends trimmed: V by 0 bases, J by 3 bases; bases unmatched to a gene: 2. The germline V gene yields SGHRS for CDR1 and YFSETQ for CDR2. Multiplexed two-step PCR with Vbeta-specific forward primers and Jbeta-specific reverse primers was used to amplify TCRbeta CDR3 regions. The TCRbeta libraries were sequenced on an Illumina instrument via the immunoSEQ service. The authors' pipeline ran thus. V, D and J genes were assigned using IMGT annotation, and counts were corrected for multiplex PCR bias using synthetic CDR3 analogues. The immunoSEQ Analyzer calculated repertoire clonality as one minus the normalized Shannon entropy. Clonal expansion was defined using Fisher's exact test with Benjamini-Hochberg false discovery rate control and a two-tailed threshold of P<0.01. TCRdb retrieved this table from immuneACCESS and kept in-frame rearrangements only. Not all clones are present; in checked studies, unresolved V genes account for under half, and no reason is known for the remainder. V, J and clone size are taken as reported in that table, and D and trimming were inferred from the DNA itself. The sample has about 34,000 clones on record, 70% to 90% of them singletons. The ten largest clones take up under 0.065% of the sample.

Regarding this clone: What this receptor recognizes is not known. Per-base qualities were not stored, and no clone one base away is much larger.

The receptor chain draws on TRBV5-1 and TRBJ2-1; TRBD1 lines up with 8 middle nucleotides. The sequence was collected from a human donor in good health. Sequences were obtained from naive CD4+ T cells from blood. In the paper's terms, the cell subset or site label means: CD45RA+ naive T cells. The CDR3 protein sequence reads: CASSLEGQDYNEQFF. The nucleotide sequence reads TGCGCCAGCAGCTTGGAGGGACAGGACTACAATGAGCAGTTCTTC.